Sequencing of this T cell receptor (beta chain) was carried out in a study of blood T cell repertoires in COVID-19. Per the study methods: Cell counts per sample came from amplifying reference gene primers. Clones were read by immunoSEQ multiplex PCR, and TCRdb kept only the in-frame ones, dropping some. V, J and clone size were drawn from that table, and D and trimming were deduced from the DNA. Seen here are approximately 470,000 clones, approximately 90% observed once, and the top ten hold 0.7%. Participant age was roughly 18 to 89 years, and participants resided in fewer than 30 US areas. Participants reported their clinical history, and cohort assignment relied on those reports. For recovered donors of Cohort 3, there were two negative PCRs, clearance, or symptom resolution. CDR1 is MNHEY, CDR2 SVGAGI, per germline. This CDR3 has 15 amino acids. V dropped 2 bases and J dropped 1; count of bases not matched to a gene: 4.

This TCR derives from a woman aged 18-29 years who had recovered from COVID-19. The sequenced sample consisted of PBMCs or T cells enriched from blood (not recorded which). The chain joins TRBV6-5 to TRBJ1-2; 7 nucleotides match TRBD1. CDR3 sequence (DNA): TGTGCCAGCAGTTACCTTTACAGGGGTAACTATGGCTACACCTTC. Translating it yields CASSYLYRGNYGYTF.